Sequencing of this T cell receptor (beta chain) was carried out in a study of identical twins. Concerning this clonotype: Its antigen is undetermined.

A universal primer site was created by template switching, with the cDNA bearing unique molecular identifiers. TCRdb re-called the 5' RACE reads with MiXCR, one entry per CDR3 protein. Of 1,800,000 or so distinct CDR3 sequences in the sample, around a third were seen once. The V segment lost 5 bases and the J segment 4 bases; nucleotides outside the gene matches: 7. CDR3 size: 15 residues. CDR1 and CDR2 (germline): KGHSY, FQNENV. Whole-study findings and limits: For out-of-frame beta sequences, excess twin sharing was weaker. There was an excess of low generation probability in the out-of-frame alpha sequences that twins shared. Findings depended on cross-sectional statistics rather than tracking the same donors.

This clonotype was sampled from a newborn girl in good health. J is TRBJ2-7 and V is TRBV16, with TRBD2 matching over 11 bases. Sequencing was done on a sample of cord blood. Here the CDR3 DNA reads TGTGCCAGCAGCTCACGACTAGCGGGGTTTTACGAGCAGTACTTC. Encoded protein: CASSSRLAGFYEQYF.